These 32 T cell receptor beta chains came from one sample sequenced in a study of blood T cell repertoires in COVID-19. Method: immunoSEQ multiplex PCR; TCRdb's copy keeps in-frame clones and lacks some. Here the sample spans 250,000 to 300,000 clones, about 86% being singletons. Sequenced: peripheral blood. All receptors come from a woman in her twenties or thirties with COVID-19, enrolled during active disease.

The chain joins TRBV28 to TRBJ1-5; TRBD1 is a possible D gene (5 bases). In germline, CDR1 is MDHEN, CDR2 SYDVKM. This CDR3 is built from 14 residues. The V end lost 7 bases, the J end lost 5 bases, and 15 bases lay between the germline ends. The DNA of the CDR3 is TGTGCCAGCAATAAGGACATTGCTCATCAGCCCCAGCATTTT. Its translation is CASNKDIAHQPQHF. Variable domain in full (rest from reference TRBV28 and TRBJ1-5): DVKVTQSSRYLVKRTGEKVFLECVQDMDHENMFWYRQDPGLGLRLIYFSYDVKMKEKGDIPEGYSVSREKKERFSLILESASTNQTSMYLCASNKDIAHQPQHFGDGTRLSIL.

The chain has TRBV19 and TRBJ1-3; D remains unclear. Per germline, CDR1 LNHDA and CDR2 SQIVND (reference sequence). This CDR3 spans 11 amino acids. Trimming took off 6 bases at V and 7 bases at J, with 7 bases between the two ends. CDR3 sequence: CASSLANTIYF. The CDR3 bases are TGTGCCAGTAGCCTTGCGAACACCATATATTTT.

This clone came up once. This sequence joins TRBV2 and TRBJ2-2; TRBD2 might be the D (7 bases). The V end was cut by 6 bases, the J end by 4 bases, with 12 bases between. The CDR3 extends over 14 amino acids. Germline V CDR1 and CDR2: SNHLY, FYNNEI. The CDR3 region is CASRGGPGTGELFF. The CDR3 region has the DNA TGTGCCAGCAGGGGGGGGCCTGGCACCGGGGAGCTGTTTTTT.

J is TRBJ2-3 and V is TRBV7-9; perhaps TRBD1 as D (6 bases). The length of the CDR3 is 16 residues. Germline V gene data show CDR1 as SEHNR and CDR2 as FQNEAQ (reference sequence). V lost 5 bases to trimming and J lost 2 bases, with 17 bases between them. In DNA form, the CDR3 reads TGTGCCAGCAGCCCTAGAGGACAGCCAATCACAGATACGCAGTATTTT. Its protein is CASSPRGQPITDTQYF. The whole variable domain, filled in from reference TRBV7-9 and TRBJ2-3, reads DTGVSQNPRHKITKRGQNVTFRCDPISEHNRLYWYRQTLGQGPEFLTYFQNEAQLEKSRLLSDRFSAERPKGSFSTLEIQRTEQGDSAMYLCASSPRGQPITDTQYFGPGTRLTVL.

The rearrangement links TRBV4-2 to TRBJ2-3, with 11 bases fitting TRBD2. The CDR3 consists of 15 residues. Germline V CDR1 and CDR2: LGHNA, YNFKEQ. With V trimmed by 4 bases and J by 5 bases, 5 bases remained unmatched. In nucleotides, the CDR3 is TGTGCCAGCAGCCTGACTAGCGGGGTGGGAGATACGCAGTATTTT. Its translation is CASSLTSGVGDTQYF.

The V gene is TRBV28, the J gene TRBJ2-4; TRBD2 might be the D (5 bases). The V end lost 6 bases, the J end lost 4 bases, and 10 bases lay between the germline ends. The CDR3 runs 13 residues. Germline V CDR1 and CDR2: MDHEN, SYDVKM. CDR3 protein: CASRDLAKNIQYF. CDR3 DNA sequence: TGTGCCAGCAGGGACCTAGCAAAAAACATTCAGTACTTC.

The CDR3 spells CASTSSGVVAEQYF. The CDR3 DNA sequence: TGCGCCAGCACCTCTAGCGGGGTCGTGGCTGAGCAGTACTTC. The chain carries TRBV10-2 and TRBJ2-7; 9 bases align to TRBD2. Germline V CDR1 and CDR2: WSHSY, SAAADI. V lost 7 bases, J lost 7 bases, and 11 bases stayed unmatched. This CDR3 is built from 14 residues.

The chain has TRBV11-2 and TRBJ2-3; 14 bases align to TRBD2. Germline V gives CDR1 SGHAT, CDR2 FQNNGV. The CDR3 extends over 15 amino acids. The trim removed 6 bases at V and 6 bases at J, leaving 5 bases unmatched. As DNA, the CDR3 is TGTGCCAGCAGATGGACTAGCGGGGGGCCCGATACGCAGTATTTT. It encodes CASRWTSGGPDTQYF.

The chain joins TRBV6-5 to TRBJ1-1; D may be TRBD1 (6 bases). Germline-derived CDR1 and CDR2 are MNHEY and SVGAGI. This CDR3 is 15 amino acids long. Trimming removed 6 bases at V and 0 bases at J, with 14 bases between. CDR3 in DNA: TGTGCCAGCAGCCACAGGGTACGAGTGAACACTGAAGCTTTCTTT. Translated: CASSHRVRVNTEAFF.

The chain employs TRBV3-1 (or the pseudogene TRBV3-2) and TRBJ2-7; 9 nucleotides line up with TRBD1. This CDR3 is built from 15 residues. Germline V lookup: CDR1 LGHDT, CDR2 YNNKEL (reference sequence). V lost 3 bases to trimming and J lost 1 base; unmatched junction nucleotides: 4. The CDR3 DNA sequence: TGTGCCAGCAGCCAGCCGGGACAGGGATCCTACGAGCAGTACTTC. Translated: CASSQPGQGSYEQYF.

The chain uses TRBV7-9 and TRBJ1-3; perhaps TRBD1 as D (6 bases). The CDR3 is 14 amino acids. In germline, CDR1 is SEHNR, CDR2 FQNEAQ (reference sequence). V lost 11 bases, J lost 2 bases, and 16 bases lay in between. Here the CDR3 reads CAGRDTTTGNTIYF. The CDR3, as DNA: TGTGCCGGCCGGGACACAACGACTGGAAACACCATATATTTT.

This clone has ten or more counts. The chain couples TRBV6-4 to TRBJ2-1, with TRBD1 matching over 10 bases. The CDR3 covers 16 residues. Trimming cost V 4 bases and J 4 bases; bases outside gene matches: 7. Looked up from germline, CDR1 is MRHNA and CDR2 is SNTAGT. CDR3 sequence: CASSGGVDRGYNEQFF. Written as DNA, the CDR3 is TGTGCCAGCAGTGGAGGAGTGGACAGGGGGTACAATGAGCAGTTCTTC.

The chain has TRBV2 and TRBJ2-7; the D gene is possibly TRBD1 (6 bases). Germline assignment: CDR1 SNHLY and CDR2 FYNNEI. V was pared by 8 bases and J by 3 bases, with 14 bases between. CDR3 length: 13 residues. The CDR3 nucleotides read TGTGCCAGCCTACGGGACACCTTCTACGAGCAGTACTTC. Encoded protein: CASLRDTFYEQYF.

The gene calls are TRBV27 and TRBJ1-2; D might be TRBD1 (5 bases). Germline-derived CDR1 and CDR2 are MNHEY and SMNVEV (reference sequence). The V and J ends lost 3 bases and 2 bases respectively, with 10 bases between them. The CDR3 contains 14 residues. The CDR3 sequence: CASSFATGNYGYTF. The CDR3, as DNA: TGTGCCAGCAGTTTCGCCACAGGCAACTATGGCTACACCTTC.

This sequence joins TRBV7-9 and TRBJ1-2; D remains unclear. CDR1 is SEHNR and CDR2 is FQNEAQ in the germline V gene (reference sequence). This CDR3 has 13 residues. V gave up 4 bases and J gave up 9 bases, with 15 bases separating them. The CDR3 DNA reads as TGTGCCAGCAGCTCCTCGGGGATGTACCGCTACACCTTC. This sequence encodes CASSSSGMYRYTF.

V is TRBV5-1 and J is TRBJ1-1, with 8 bases that match TRBD1. The CDR3 consists of 17 residues. The V gene's germline CDR1 is SGHRS and CDR2 YFSETQ. The V and J ends lost 4 bases and 1 base, in that order; junction bases with no gene match: 12. Here the CDR3 DNA reads TGCGCCAGCAGCGGAAATAACCCGGGACAGGCGAACACTGAAGCTTTCTTT. Its protein is CASSGNNPGQANTEAFF. Complete variable domain (other parts from reference TRBV5-1 and TRBJ1-1): KAGVTQTPRYLIKTRGQQVTLSCSPISGHRSVSWYQQTPGQGLQFLFEYFSETQRNKGNFPGRFSGRQFSNSRSEMNVSTLELGDSALYLCASSGNNPGQANTEAFFGQGTRLTVV.

V usage is TRBV5-1 and J usage is TRBJ1-2, with 7 bases aligning to TRBD1. Germline CDR1 and CDR2: SGHRS and YFSETQ. The CDR3 contains 12 residues. J gave up 10 bases and V 3 bases, and 6 bases lay outside the gene matches. The CDR3 nucleotides are TGCGCCAGCAGCTACCGGGACAGTAACTACACCTTC. It is translated as CASSYRDSNYTF.

The CDR3 DNA reads TGTGCCTGGAGTGTATCACAGGCGATAGAAGCTTTCTTT. Translating gives CAWSVSQAIEAFF. V usage is TRBV30 and J usage is TRBJ1-1; D perhaps matches TRBD1 (5 bases). The germline V and J ends were trimmed by 0 bases and 8 bases, with 13 bases remaining between them. Germline V lookup: CDR1 GTSNPN, CDR2 SVGIG (reference sequence). CDR3 size: 13 residues.

In this sample, this clone turned up once. The CDR3 region has the DNA TGTGCCTGGAGTGTACAGGGGGCTTGGAATCAGCCCCAGCATTTT. The encoded protein is CAWSVQGAWNQPQHF. The rearrangement links TRBV30 to TRBJ1-5; 9 bases align to TRBD1. This CDR3 is 15 amino acids long. From germline, CDR1 is GTSNPN and CDR2 SVGIG (reference sequence). Trimming at V came to 0 bases and at J to 4 bases, leaving 4 bases not matched to a gene.

V is TRBV7-8 and J is TRBJ2-1, with 12 bases identical to TRBD2. The CDR3 is 16 residues long. Germline V lookup: CDR1 SGHVS, CDR2 FQNEAQ. V gave up 2 bases and J gave up 5 bases; unmatched junction bases: 4. CDR3 in amino acids: CASSLLLAGGDNEQFF. The CDR3 coding sequence is TGTGCCAGCAGCTTACTTCTAGCGGGGGGGGACAATGAGCAGTTCTTC.

This clone has only a few counts. J is TRBJ2-2 and V is TRBV6-5; tentatively, D is TRBD1 (5 bases). Germline V gene data show CDR1 as MNHEY and CDR2 as SVGAGI. Trimming took 5 bases from V and 0 from J, leaving 10 bases between them. This CDR3 region has 15 residues. The CDR3 loop reads CASSKQVTNTGELFF. The CDR3 DNA is TGTGCCAGCAGTAAACAGGTCACGAACACCGGGGAGCTGTTTTTT.

This chain uses TRBV9 with TRBJ2-7; TRBD1 might be the D (5 bases). CDR3 length equals 15 residues. With 0 bases removed from V and 1 base from J, the gap between germline ends came to 11 bases. The germline CDR1 and CDR2 sequences are SGDLS and YYNGEE. The CDR3 DNA sequence: TGTGCCAGCAGCGTAGGGGGCGCCGGTTCCTACGAGCAGTACTTC. It translates to CASSVGGAGSYEQYF. Full variable domain (missing parts from reference TRBV9 and TRBJ2-7): DSGVTQTPKHLITATGQRVTLRCSPRSGDLSVYWYQQSLDQGLQFLIQYYNGEERAKGNILERFSAQQFPDLHSELNLSSLELGDSALYFCASSVGGAGSYEQYFGPGTRLTVT.

The genes are TRBV29-1 and TRBJ2-7; D perhaps matches TRBD2 (7 bases). The CDR3 covers 14 residues. Trimming took 6 bases from V and 5 from J, leaving 20 bases between them. Germline CDR1 SQVTM, CDR2 ANQGSEA. The DNA for the CDR3 is TGCAGCGTGAGTCAAGGGGGGGCCTTAAACGAGCAGTACTTC. This sequence encodes CSVSQGGALNEQYF.

The chain combines TRBV5-1 with TRBJ2-5; 16 bases agree with TRBD2. Trimming at V came to 3 bases and at J to 5 bases, leaving 4 bases not matched to a gene. This CDR3 region has 16 residues. In germline, CDR1 is SGHRS, CDR2 YFSETQ. The CDR3 loop reads CASSSGLAGGPETQYF. DNA of the CDR3: TGCGCCAGCAGCTCGGGACTAGCGGGGGGGCCGGAGACCCAGTACTTC.

The CDR3 DNA is TGTGCCATCAAAGGGGCCATGAACACGGTTGATGAGCAGTTCTTC. Its protein is CAIKGAMNTVDEQFF. V is TRBV10-3 and J is TRBJ2-1; D is possibly TRBD1 (5 bases). This CDR3 comprises 15 residues. Germline CDR1 ENHRY, CDR2 SYGVKD. The V end was cut by 7 bases, the J end by 8 bases, with 21 bases between.

The J gene is TRBJ2-7, the V gene TRBV7-9, with D possibly TRBD2 on 5 matching bases. The CDR3 has 16 amino acids. The V gene lost 5 bases and the J gene lost 4 bases, with 21 bases spanning the gap. Germline assignment: CDR1 SEHNR and CDR2 FQNEAQ (reference sequence). This chain's CDR3 is CASSPPGRGLGYEQYF. CDR3 DNA: TGTGCCAGCAGCCCCCCGGGGAGAGGACTCGGATACGAGCAGTACTTC.

This clone was observed a single time. The rearrangement links TRBV5-1 to TRBJ1-1; 7 bases map to TRBD1. Germline loops: CDR1 SGHRS, CDR2 YFSETQ. The CDR3 spans 15 residues. V lost 4 bases, J lost 1 base, and 7 bases stayed unmatched. CDR3 region: CASSLRTGRNTEAFF. As DNA, the CDR3 is TGCGCCAGCAGCCTACGGACAGGTAGGAACACTGAAGCTTTCTTT. Full variable domain (remainder filled in from reference TRBV5-1 and TRBJ1-1): KAGVTQTPRYLIKTRGQQVTLSCSPISGHRSVSWYQQTPGQGLQFLFEYFSETQRNKGNFPGRFSGRQFSNSRSEMNVSTLELGDSALYLCASSLRTGRNTEAFFGQGTRLTVV.

The chain has TRBV6-5 and TRBJ1-2, with D perhaps matching TRBD1 (6 bases). This CDR3 has 15 amino acids. Trimming left V 5 bases short and J 2 bases short, with 15 bases between. Germline V CDR1 and CDR2: MNHEY, SVGAGI. DNA of the CDR3: TGTGCCAGCAGTAATACAGGGAGGGGGAACTATGGCTACACCTTC. Its translation: CASSNTGRGNYGYTF.

The V gene is TRBV19, the J gene TRBJ1-5; D possibly corresponds to TRBD1 (6 bases). Deletions cut 6 bases from V and 9 bases from J, with 15 bases between. The CDR3 spans 13 residues. Germline V gene sequence: CDR1 LNHDA, CDR2 SQIVND (reference sequence). The CDR3 region has the DNA TGTGCCAGTAGCAATACAGGGTCTGGGCCCCAGCATTTT. This codes for CASSNTGSGPQHF. Based on the CDR3 plus reference TRBV19 and TRBJ1-5, the full variable domain is DGGITQSPKYLFRKEGQNVTLSCEQNLNHDAMYWYRQDPGQGLRLIYYSQIVNDFQKGDIAEGYSVSREKKESFPLTVTSAQKNPTAFYLCASSNTGSGPQHFGDGTRLSIL.

The count of this clone is one. The rearrangement links TRBV7-8 to TRBJ1-2, with a weak D call TRBD1 (6 bases). Looked up from germline, CDR1 is SGHVS and CDR2 is FQNEAQ. The length of the CDR3 is 13 residues. With 3 bases removed from V and 12 bases from J, the gap between germline ends came to 17 bases. DNA for the CDR3: TGTGCCAGCAGCTTGGGGAAGGACAGAGACCACACCTTC. This codes for CASSLGKDRDHTF.

The chain's CDR3 is CASSPSSDRGSRGYTF. The CDR3 nucleotides are TGTGCCAGTAGCCCATCCAGCGACAGGGGGTCTAGGGGCTACACCTTC. V and J are TRBV19 and TRBJ1-2, with 9 bases lining up with TRBD1. The germline CDR1 and CDR2 sequences are LNHDA and SQIVND (reference sequence). The CDR3 sequence is 16 residues long. The trim removed 6 bases at V and 8 bases at J, leaving 16 bases unmatched.

This chain links TRBV7-8 with TRBJ2-2, with D maybe TRBD1 (6 bases). With 6 bases removed from V and 7 bases from J, the gap between germline ends came to 18 bases. The CDR3 covers 15 residues. Germline CDR1 reads SGHVS; CDR2 reads FQNEAQ. The DNA of the CDR3 is TGTGCCAGCAGGTTTAGCAGGGGAGTTGGCGGGGAGCTGTTTTTT. Its protein is CASRFSRGVGGELFF.